The rows below give T cell receptor beta chains drawn from one sample of a study of blood T cells in healthy people across ages. TCRdb independently ran MiXCR on the 5' RACE reads; one entry per CDR3 protein. The top ten hold about 10% of the sample, which has some 890,000 distinct CDR3 sequences, about 27% seen once. These data were also filed under a second study, of T cells of mothers and their children.

The sequenced sample consisted of blood. The source of these receptors is a woman aged 40 to 50 in good health. Both conserved end residues are part of each CDR3. D genes are given only for firm matches. The listing skips clone size in some rows; elsewhere it reads once, few, many or a size class.

d_call clone_size j_call v_call cdr3_aa cdr3_nt
TRBD1 - TRBJ2-1 TRBV24-1 CAASDRSSQGAARGEQFF TGTGCCGCCAGTGATCGGTCAAGCCAGGGGGCGGCCCGGGGTGAGCAGTTCTTC
- - TRBJ2-7 TRBV7-9 CANKLSRGDLYNEQYF TGTGCCAACAAATTGAGCAGGGGCGACCTATACAATGAGCAGTACTTC
TRBD2 once TRBJ2-3 TRBV5-1 CASSGLAGGPGTDTQYF TGCGCCAGCAGCGGACTAGCGGGGGGGCCAGGTACAGATACGCAGTATTTT
- - TRBJ1-6 TRBV12-3/TRBV12-4 CASSFGLKTDSYNSPLHF TGTGCCAGCAGTTTCGGGTTGAAGACAGACTCCTATAATTCACCCCTCCACTTT
- many TRBJ2-3 TRBV7-6 CASSLGGAYTDTQYF TGTGCTAGCAGCTTAGGAGGGGCTTACACAGATACGCAGTATTTT
- few TRBJ2-7 TRBV7-9 CASSPRVRFYEQYF TGTGCCAGCAGCCCCAGGGTTAGGTTCTACGAGCAGTACTTC
- few TRBJ2-7 TRBV30 CAWGDSLNDEQYF TGTGCCTGGGGGGACTCATTGAACGACGAGCAGTACTTC
- few TRBJ1-1 TRBV6-6 CASSYTTGTLNTEAFF TGTGCCAGCAGTTACACTACCGGGACACTGAACACTGAAGCTTTCTTT
TRBD1 few TRBJ2-2 TRBV3-1 CASSLSPGTGPIATGELFF TGTGCCAGCAGCCTCTCTCCAGGGACAGGGCCTATTGCCACCGGGGAGCTGTTTTTT
- - TRBJ2-5 TRBV7-3 CTSSSFGRQETQYF TGTACCAGCAGCAGTTTCGGACGTCAAGAGACCCAGTACTTC
- - TRBJ2-5 TRBV20-1 CSARDRTVREQYF TGCAGTGCTAGAGATAGGACGGTACGGGAGCAGTACTTC
TRBD1 many TRBJ2-5 TRBV24-1 CATSDGDRTATGTQYF TGTGCCACCAGTGATGGGGACAGAACGGCGACAGGGACCCAGTACTTC
- - TRBJ2-7 TRBV7-6 CASSLEVMDPEQYF TGTGCCAGCAGCTTAGAGGTTATGGACCCCGAGCAGTACTTC
- many TRBJ2-7 TRBV5-1 CASSEGATYEQYF TGCGCCAGCAGTGAAGGAGCTACCTACGAGCAGTACTTC
- - TRBJ2-5 TRBV12-3/TRBV12-4 CASRSLGETQYF TGTGCCAGCCGAAGTCTGGGGGAGACCCAGTACTTC
- - TRBJ1-2 TRBV7-9 CASSLGSTGPRIYGYTF TGTGCCAGCAGCTTAGGATCGACAGGCCCGCGGATCTATGGCTACACCTTC
- many TRBJ2-7 TRBV12-3/TRBV12-4 CASSLGTDAYEQYF TGTGCCAGCAGTTTAGGGACAGATGCCTACGAGCAGTACTTC
TRBD1 - TRBJ1-6 TRBV27 CASRSSGQGFISYNSPLHF TGTGCCAGCAGGTCTTCGGGACAGGGTTTTATATCCTATAATTCACCCCTCCACTTT
- many TRBJ2-3 TRBV4-1 CASSQETGLDTQYF TGCGCCAGCAGCCAAGAGACCGGCCTAGATACGCAGTATTTT
- many TRBJ1-6 TRBV27 CASSLRRSNSPLHF TGTGCCAGCAGCTTACGTAGGAGCAATTCACCCCTCCACTTT
- - TRBJ2-1 TRBV20-1 CSARVGAEQFF TGCAGTGCTAGAGTGGGGGCTGAGCAGTTCTTC
TRBD1 - TRBJ1-4 TRBV7-9 CASSPTGQGNEKLFF TGTGCCAGCAGCCCGACGGGACAGGGGAATGAAAAACTGTTTTTT
TRBD1 many TRBJ2-1 TRBV7-9 CASSPRTGGGYNEQFF TGTGCCAGCAGCCCCCGGACAGGGGGCGGCTACAATGAGCAGTTCTTC
- - TRBJ1-5 TRBV20-1 CSAPSPGKAAQHF TGCAGTGCTCCCAGCCCAGGGAAGGCAGCCCAGCATTTT